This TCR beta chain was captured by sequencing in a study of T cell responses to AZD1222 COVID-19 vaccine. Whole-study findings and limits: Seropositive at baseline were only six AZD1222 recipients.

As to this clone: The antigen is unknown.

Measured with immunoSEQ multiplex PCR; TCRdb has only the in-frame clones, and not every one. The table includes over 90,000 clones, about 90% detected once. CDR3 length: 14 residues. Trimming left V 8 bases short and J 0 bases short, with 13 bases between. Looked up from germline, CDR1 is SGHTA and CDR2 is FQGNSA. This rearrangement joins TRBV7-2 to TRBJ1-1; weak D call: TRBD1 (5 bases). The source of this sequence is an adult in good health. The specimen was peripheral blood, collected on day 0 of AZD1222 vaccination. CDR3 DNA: TGTGCCAGCCTAATGAAGGGGATGAACACTGAAGCTTTCTTT. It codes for CASLMKGMNTEAFF.